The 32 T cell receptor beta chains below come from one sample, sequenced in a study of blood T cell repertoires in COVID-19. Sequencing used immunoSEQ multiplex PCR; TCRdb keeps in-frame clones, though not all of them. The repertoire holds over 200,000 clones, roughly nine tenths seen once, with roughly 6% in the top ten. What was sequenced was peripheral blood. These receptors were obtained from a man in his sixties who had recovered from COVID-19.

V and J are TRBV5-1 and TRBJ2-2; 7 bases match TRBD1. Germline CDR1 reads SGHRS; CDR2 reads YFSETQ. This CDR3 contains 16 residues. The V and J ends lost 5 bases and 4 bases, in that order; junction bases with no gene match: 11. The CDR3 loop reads CASRLQGYPSTGELFF. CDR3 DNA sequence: TGCGCCAGCAGACTACAGGGGTACCCCTCCACCGGGGAGCTGTTTTTT. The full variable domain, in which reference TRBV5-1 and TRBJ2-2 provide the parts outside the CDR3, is KAGVTQTPRYLIKTRGQQVTLSCSPISGHRSVSWYQQTPGQGLQFLFEYFSETQRNKGNFPGRFSGRQFSNSRSEMNVSTLELGDSALYLCASRLQGYPSTGELFFGEGSRLTVL.

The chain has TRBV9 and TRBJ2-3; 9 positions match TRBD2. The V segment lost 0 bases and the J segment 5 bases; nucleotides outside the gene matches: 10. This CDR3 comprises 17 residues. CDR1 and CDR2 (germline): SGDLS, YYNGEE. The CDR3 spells CASSVGFGGGAKDTQYF. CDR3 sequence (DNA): TGTGCCAGCAGCGTAGGGTTCGGCGGGGGGGCGAAAGATACGCAGTATTTT.

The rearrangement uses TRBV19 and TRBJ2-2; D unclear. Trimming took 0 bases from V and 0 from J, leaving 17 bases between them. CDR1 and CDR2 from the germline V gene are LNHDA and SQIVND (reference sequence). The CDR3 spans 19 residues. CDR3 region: CASSIERRSYTTNTGELFF. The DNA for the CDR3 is TGTGCCAGTAGTATAGAGAGGCGGAGCTATACTACGAACACCGGGGAGCTGTTTTTT.

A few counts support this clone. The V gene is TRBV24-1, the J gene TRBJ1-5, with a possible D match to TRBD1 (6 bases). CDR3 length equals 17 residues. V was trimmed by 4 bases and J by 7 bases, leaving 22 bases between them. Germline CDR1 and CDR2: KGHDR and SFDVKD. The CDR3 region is CATSDSSQGPKTQPQHF. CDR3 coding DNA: TGTGCCACCAGTGACTCCTCCCAGGGGCCTAAGACCCAGCCCCAGCATTTT.

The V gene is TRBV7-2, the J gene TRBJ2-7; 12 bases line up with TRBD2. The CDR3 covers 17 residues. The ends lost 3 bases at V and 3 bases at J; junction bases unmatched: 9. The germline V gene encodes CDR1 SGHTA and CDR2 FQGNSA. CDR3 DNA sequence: TGTGCCAGCAGCTTGCCGGGACTAGCGGGTCCTTACTACGAGCAGTACTTC. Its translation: CASSLPGLAGPYYEQYF.

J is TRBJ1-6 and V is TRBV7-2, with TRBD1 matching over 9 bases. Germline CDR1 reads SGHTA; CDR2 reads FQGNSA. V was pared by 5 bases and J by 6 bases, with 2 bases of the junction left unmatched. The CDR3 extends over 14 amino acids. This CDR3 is CASSPGQGNSPLHF. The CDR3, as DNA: TGTGCCAGCAGCCCGGGACAGGGTAATTCACCCCTCCACTTT.

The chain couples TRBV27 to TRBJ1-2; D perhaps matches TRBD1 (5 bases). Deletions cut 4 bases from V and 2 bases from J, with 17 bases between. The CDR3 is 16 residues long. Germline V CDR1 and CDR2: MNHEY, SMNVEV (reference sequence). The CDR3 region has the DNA TGTGCCAGCAGTTCCCTCCTCAGACAGAGCAACTATGGCTACACCTTC. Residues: CASSSLLRQSNYGYTF.

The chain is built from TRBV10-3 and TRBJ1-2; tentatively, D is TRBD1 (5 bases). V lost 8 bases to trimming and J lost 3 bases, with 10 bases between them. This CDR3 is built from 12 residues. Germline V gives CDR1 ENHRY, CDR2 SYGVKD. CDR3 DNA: TGTGCCATCGGTCCCAGGGACTATGGCTACACCTTC. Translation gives CAIGPRDYGYTF.

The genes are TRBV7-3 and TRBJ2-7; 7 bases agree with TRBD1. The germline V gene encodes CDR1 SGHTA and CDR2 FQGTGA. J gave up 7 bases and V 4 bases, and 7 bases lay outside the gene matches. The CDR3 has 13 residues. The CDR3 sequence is CASSSRQGLEQYF. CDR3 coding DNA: TGTGCCAGCAGCTCTCGACAGGGCCTTGAGCAGTACTTC.

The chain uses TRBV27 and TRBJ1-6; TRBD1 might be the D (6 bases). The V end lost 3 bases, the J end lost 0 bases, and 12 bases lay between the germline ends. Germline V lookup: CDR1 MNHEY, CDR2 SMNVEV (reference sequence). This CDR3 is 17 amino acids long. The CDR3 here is CASSLETGFSYNSPLHF. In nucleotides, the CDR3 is TGTGCCAGCAGTTTGGAGACAGGATTCTCCTATAATTCACCCCTCCACTTT.

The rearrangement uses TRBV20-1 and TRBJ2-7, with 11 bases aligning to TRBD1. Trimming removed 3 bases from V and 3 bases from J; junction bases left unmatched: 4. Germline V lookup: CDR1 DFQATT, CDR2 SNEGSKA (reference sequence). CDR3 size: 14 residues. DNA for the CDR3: TGCAGTGCTAGTTGGGACAGGGGGATCTACGAGCAGTACTTC. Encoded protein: CSASWDRGIYEQYF.

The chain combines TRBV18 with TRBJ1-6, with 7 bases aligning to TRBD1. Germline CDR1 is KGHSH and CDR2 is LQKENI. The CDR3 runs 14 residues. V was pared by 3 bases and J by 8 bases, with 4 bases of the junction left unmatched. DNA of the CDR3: TGTGCCAGCTCACCGCTCGACAGGGATTCACCCCTCCACTTT. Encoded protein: CASSPLDRDSPLHF. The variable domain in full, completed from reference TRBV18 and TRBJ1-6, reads NAGVMQNPRHLVRRRGQEARLRCSPMKGHSHVYWYRQLPEEGLKFMVYLQKENIIDESGMPKERFSAEFPKEGPSILRIQQVVRGDSAAYFCASSPLDRDSPLHFGNGTRLTVT.

This CDR3 is CASSDGTGKNTEAFF. In nucleotides, the CDR3 is TGTGCCAGCAGCGACGGGACAGGAAAGAACACTGAAGCTTTCTTT. The chain uses TRBV5-5 and TRBJ1-1, with 8 bases fitting TRBD1. The J segment lost 1 base and the V segment lost 4 bases, leaving 6 bases of the junction unmatched. There are 15 residues in the CDR3. The V gene's germline CDR1 is SGHKS and CDR2 YYEKEE (reference sequence).

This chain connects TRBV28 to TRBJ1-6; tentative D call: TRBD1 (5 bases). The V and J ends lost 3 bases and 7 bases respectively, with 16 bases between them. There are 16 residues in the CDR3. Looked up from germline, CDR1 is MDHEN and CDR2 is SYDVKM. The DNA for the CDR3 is TGTGCCAGCAGTTTGATGGGGGGTGCAAGAAATTCACCCCTCCACTTT. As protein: CASSLMGGARNSPLHF.

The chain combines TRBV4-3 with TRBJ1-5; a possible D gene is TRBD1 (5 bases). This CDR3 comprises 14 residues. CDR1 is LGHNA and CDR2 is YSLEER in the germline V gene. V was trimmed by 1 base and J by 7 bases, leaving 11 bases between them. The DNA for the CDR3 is TGCGCCAGCAGCCAAGCCGAAAGGGGCCAGCCCCAGCATTTT. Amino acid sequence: CASSQAERGQPQHF.

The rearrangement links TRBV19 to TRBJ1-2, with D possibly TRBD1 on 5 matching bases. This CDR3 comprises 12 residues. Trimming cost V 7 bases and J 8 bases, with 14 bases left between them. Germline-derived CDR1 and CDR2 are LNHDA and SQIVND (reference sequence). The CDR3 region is CASTPGGIGYTF. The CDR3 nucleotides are TGTGCCAGTACCCCGGGGGGTATCGGCTACACCTTC. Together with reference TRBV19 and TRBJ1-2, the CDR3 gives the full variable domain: DGGITQSPKYLFRKEGQNVTLSCEQNLNHDAMYWYRQDPGQGLRLIYYSQIVNDFQKGDIAEGYSVSREKKESFPLTVTSAQKNPTAFYLCASTPGGIGYTFGSGTRLTVV.

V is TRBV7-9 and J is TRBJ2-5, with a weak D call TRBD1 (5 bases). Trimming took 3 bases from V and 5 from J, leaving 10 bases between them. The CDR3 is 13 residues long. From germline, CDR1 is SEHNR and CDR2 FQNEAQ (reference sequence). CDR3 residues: CASSLTARETQYF. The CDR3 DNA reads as TGTGCCAGCAGCTTGACAGCCAGGGAGACCCAGTACTTC.

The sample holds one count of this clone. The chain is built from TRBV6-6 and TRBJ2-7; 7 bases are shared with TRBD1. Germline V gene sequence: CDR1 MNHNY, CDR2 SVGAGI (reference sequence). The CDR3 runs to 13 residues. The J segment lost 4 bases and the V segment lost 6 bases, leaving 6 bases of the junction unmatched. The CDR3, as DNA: TGTGCCAGCAGGCAACAGGGGACGTACGAGCAGTACTTC. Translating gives CASRQQGTYEQYF.

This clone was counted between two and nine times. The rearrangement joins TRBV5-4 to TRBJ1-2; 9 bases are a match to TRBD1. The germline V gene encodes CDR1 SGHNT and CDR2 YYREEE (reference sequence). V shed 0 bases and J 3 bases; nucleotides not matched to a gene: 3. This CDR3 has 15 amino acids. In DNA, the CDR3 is TGTGCCAGCAGCTTGGGGGACAGGGAAGACTATGGCTACACCTTC. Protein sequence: CASSLGDREDYGYTF.

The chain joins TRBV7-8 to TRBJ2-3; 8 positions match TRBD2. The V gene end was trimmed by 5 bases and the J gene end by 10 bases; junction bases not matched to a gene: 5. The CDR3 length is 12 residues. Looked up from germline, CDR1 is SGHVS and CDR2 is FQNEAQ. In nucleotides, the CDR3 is TGTGCCAGCAGCCTCCCCGGGGGGGCGCAGTATTTT. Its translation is CASSLPGGAQYF.

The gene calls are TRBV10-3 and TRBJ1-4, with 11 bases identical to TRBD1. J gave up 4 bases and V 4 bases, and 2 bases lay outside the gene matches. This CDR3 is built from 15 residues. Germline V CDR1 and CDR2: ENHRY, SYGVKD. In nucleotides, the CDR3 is TGTGCCATCAGTGGAGGGACAGGGGGTAATGAAAAACTGTTTTTT. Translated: CAISGGTGGNEKLFF.

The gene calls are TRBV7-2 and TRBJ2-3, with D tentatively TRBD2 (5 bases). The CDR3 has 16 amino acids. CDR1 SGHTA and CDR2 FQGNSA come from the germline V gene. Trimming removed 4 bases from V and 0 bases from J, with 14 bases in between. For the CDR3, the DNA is TGTGCCAGCAGCTCAAGAGGGTCTACCAGCACAGATACGCAGTATTTT. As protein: CASSSRGSTSTDTQYF.

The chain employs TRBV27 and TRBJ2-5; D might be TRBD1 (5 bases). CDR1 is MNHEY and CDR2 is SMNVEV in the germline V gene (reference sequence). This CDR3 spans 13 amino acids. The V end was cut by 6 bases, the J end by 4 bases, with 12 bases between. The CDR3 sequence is CASSLGHRETQYF. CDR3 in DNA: TGTGCCAGCAGCCTCGGACACCGAGAGACCCAGTACTTC.

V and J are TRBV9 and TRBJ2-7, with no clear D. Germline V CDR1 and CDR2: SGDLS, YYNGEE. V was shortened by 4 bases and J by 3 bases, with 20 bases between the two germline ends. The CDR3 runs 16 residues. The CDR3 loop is CASSPAPFQDIYEQYF. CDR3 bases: TGTGCCAGCAGCCCGGCACCCTTCCAGGATATCTACGAGCAGTACTTC.

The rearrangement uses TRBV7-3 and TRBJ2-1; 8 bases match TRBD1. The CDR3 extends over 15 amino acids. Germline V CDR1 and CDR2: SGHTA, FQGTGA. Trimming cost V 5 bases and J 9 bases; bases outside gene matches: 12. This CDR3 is CASSQQGVGVSEQFF. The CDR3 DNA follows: TGTGCCAGCAGCCAACAGGGGGTTGGGGTATCTGAGCAGTTCTTC.

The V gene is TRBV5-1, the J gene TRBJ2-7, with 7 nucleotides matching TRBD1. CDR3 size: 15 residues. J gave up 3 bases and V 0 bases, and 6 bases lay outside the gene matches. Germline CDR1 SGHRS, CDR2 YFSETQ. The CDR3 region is CASSLARGQFYEQYF. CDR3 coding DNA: TGCGCCAGCAGCTTGGCCAGGGGACAGTTCTACGAGCAGTACTTC.

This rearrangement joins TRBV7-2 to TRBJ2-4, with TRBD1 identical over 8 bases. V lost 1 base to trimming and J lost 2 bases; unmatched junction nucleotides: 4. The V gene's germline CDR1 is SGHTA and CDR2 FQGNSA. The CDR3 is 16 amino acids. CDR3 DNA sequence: TGTGCCAGCAGCTTAGTTGGCAGGGGGCCCAAAAACATTCAGTACTTC. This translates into CASSLVGRGPKNIQYF.

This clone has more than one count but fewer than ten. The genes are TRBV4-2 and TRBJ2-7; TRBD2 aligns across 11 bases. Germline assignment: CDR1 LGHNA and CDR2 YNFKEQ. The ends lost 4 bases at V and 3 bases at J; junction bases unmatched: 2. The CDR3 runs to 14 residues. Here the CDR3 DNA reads TGTGCCAGCAGCCTTAGCGGGAGGGGCTACGAGCAGTACTTC. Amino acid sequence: CASSLSGRGYEQYF.

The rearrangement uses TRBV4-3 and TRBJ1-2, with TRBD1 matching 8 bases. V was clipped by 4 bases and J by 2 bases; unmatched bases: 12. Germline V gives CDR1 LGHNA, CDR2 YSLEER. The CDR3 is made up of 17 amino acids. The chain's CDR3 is CASSPTGQGDLNYGYTF. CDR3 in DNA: TGCGCCAGCAGCCCCACCGGACAGGGAGATTTAAACTATGGCTACACCTTC.

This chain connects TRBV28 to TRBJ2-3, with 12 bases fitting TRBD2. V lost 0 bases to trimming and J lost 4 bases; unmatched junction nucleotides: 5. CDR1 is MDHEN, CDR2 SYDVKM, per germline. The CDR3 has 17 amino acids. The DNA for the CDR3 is TGTGCCAGCAGTTTATGGGACCTAGCGGGAGGGCCAGATACGCAGTATTTT. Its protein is CASSLWDLAGGPDTQYF.

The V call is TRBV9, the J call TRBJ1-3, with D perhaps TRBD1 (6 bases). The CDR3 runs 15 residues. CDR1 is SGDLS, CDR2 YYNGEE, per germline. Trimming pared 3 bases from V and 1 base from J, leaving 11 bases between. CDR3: CASSAQGISGNTIYF. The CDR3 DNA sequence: TGTGCCAGCAGCGCACAGGGAATTTCTGGAAACACCATATATTTT.

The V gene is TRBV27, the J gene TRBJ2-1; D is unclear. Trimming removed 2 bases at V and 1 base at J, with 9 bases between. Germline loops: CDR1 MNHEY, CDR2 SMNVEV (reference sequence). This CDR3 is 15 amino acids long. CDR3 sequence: CASSLARYSYNEQFF. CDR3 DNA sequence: TGTGCCAGCAGTTTAGCCAGATATTCCTACAATGAGCAGTTCTTC.